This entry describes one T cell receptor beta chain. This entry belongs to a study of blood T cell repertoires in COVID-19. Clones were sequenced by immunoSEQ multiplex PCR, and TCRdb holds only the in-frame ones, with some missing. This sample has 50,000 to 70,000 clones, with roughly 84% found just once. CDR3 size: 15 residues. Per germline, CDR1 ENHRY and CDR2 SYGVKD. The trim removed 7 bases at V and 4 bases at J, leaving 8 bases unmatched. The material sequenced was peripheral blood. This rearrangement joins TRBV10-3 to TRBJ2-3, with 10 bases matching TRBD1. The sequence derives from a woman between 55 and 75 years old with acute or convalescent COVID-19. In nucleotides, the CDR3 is TGTGCCATCACCGACGCCGGGACAGGGGCAGATACGCAGTATTTT. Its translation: CAITDAGTGADTQYF.